The clone carrying this T cell receptor (beta chain) appeared once. Assay runs were performed at deep level. Profiling relied on immunoSEQ multiplex PCR, and the TCRdb table lists in-frame clones only, not all of them. The sample holds 950,000 to 1,100,000 clones, approximately 72% seen once. CDR1 WNHNN and CDR2 SYGVQD come from the germline V gene (reference sequence). The CDR3 covers 15 residues. The trim removed 2 bases at V and 4 bases at J, leaving 3 bases unmatched. This specimen comes from a study of shared clonotypes between healthy human individuals. The rearrangement links TRBV10-1 to TRBJ2-1; the match to TRBD2 covers 9 bases. Source material: memory CD4+ T cells sorted from blood. The subset here: CD45RA-negative fraction. The sequence derives from a man between 18 and 35 years old in good health. The CDR3 spells CASSEEAGGYNEQFF. The DNA of the CDR3 is TGCGCCAGCAGTGAGGAGGCGGGAGGGTACAATGAGCAGTTCTTC.